This T cell receptor (beta chain) was sequenced during a study of blood T cell repertoires in COVID-19. The overall study: The United States, Italy and Spain supplied acute and convalescent COVID-19 samples. The analysed material was cDNA or gDNA that came from T cells, B-cell-depleted T cells, or PBMCs.

Per the authors' pipeline: Scientists estimated how many nucleated cells there were by amplifying reference gene primers. Profiling relied on immunoSEQ multiplex PCR, and the TCRdb table lists in-frame clones only, not all of them. D and trimming come from the DNA, and the V and J calls and clone size come from that table. Among some 220,000 clones listed, around 90% were seen once. This CDR3 is 14 amino acids long. With 0 bases clipped from V and 7 bases from J, the junction kept 6 bases outside the gene matches. Germline V gene sequence: CDR1 SGDLS, CDR2 YYNGEE. The Seattle site enrolled patients during active infection and followed them longitudinally.

This TCR derives from a young man with COVID-19, enrolled during active disease. The rearrangement uses TRBV9 and TRBJ1-1; 7 positions agree with TRBD1. Source material: peripheral blood. The CDR3 loop reads CASSVEPGGHEAFF. The DNA of the CDR3 is TGTGCCAGCAGCGTAGAACCAGGGGGTCATGAAGCTTTCTTT.